Shown below are 3 T cell receptor beta chains from a single sample sequenced in a study of T cells in Graves' hyperthyroidism and ophthalmopathy. Amplification targeted TCR beta CDR3 regions from RNA transcripts. During a first-round RT-PCR of the TCR CDR3, the HTBI primer set was used. TCRdb passed the multiplex PCR reads through MiXCR, listing each CDR3 protein once. The sample holds around 420,000 distinct CDR3 sequences, 15% to 19% seen once. Sequenced sample: blood. All receptors derive from a woman under 30 with Graves' hyperthyroidism.

This clonotype was counted at least ten times. The genes are TRBV5-6 and TRBJ1-5; D not certain. Trimming removed 5 bases at V and 2 bases at J, with 8 bases between. This CDR3 has 13 amino acids. The V gene's germline CDR1 is SGHDT and CDR2 YYEEEE. CDR3 in DNA: TGTGCCAGCAGTCCCGCGGGCAATCAGCCCCAGCATTTT. It is translated as CASSPAGNQPQHF.

The chain combines TRBV19 with TRBJ2-3; TRBD2 matches at 11 bases. The length of the CDR3 is 16 residues. CDR1 is LNHDA and CDR2 is SQIVND in the germline V gene (reference sequence). Trimming took 6 bases from V and 2 from J; bases not matched to a gene: 7. The chain's CDR3 is CASRPIAGGNTDTQYF. The CDR3 DNA reads as TGTGCCAGTAGGCCGATAGCGGGAGGGAACACAGATACGCAGTATTTT. Full variable domain (outside the CDR3, taken from reference TRBV19 and TRBJ2-3): DGGITQSPKYLFRKEGQNVTLSCEQNLNHDAMYWYRQDPGQGLRLIYYSQIVNDFQKGDIAEGYSVSREKKESFPLTVTSAQKNPTAFYLCASRPIAGGNTDTQYFGPGTRLTVL.

The chain combines TRBV9 with TRBJ2-3; the match to TRBD2 covers 8 bases. The V gene end was trimmed by 0 bases and the J gene end by 3 bases; junction bases not matched to a gene: 6. Germline V gives CDR1 SGDLS, CDR2 YYNGEE. The CDR3 sequence is 16 residues long. The chain's CDR3 is CASSVGGGGTTDTQYF. CDR3 DNA sequence: TGTGCCAGCAGCGTAGGGGGCGGGGGGACGACAGATACGCAGTATTTT.